The 10 T cell receptor beta chains below were found in one sample sequenced in a study of STAT3 mutations in large granular lymphocyte leukemia. General study points: In T-cell large granular lymphocyte leukemia, about half of patients showed multiple immunodominant subclonotypes.

These receptors have no identified antigens. The method was immunoSEQ multiplex PCR; TCRdb's version includes in-frame clones alone and lacks a portion of them. The table has about 7,800 clones, about nine tenths seen once. Sequenced: peripheral blood mononuclear cells. These TCRs come from a man aged 45 to 65 with T-cell large granular lymphocyte leukemia. Some clones in this sample may be carry-over from other donors' samples.

CDR3 sequence (DNA): TGTGCCAGCAGCAGAAGTTCACAGGGGGTCCGCAATCAGCCCCAGCATTTT. Translated: CASSRSSQGVRNQPQHF. The V and J genes are TRBV21-1 and TRBJ1-5; no check of the table's D call, TRBD1, against the DNA was made. TRBV21-1 is a pseudogene locus. This CDR3 spans 17 amino acids.

This clone occurred once. J is TRBJ2-5 and V is TRBV25-1, with 15 bases aligning to TRBD2. The junction had 4 bases not matched to a gene; V was cut back by 1 base and J by 7 bases. CDR3 length: 16 amino acids. Germline loops: CDR1 MGHDK, CDR2 SYGVNS. In DNA form, the CDR3 reads TGTGCCAGCAGTGAATCTCGGACTAGCGGGGGGGCGACCCAGTACTTC. This gives the protein CASSESRTSGGATQYF.

V and J are TRBV6-5 and TRBJ2-7, with D perhaps matching TRBD1 (5 bases). V lost 2 bases to trimming and J lost 3 bases, with 8 bases between them. This CDR3 contains 13 residues. CDR1 and CDR2 from the germline V gene are MNHEY and SVGAGI. Here the CDR3 DNA reads TGTGCCAGCAGTTACGGTACAGGCTACGAGCAGTACTTC. This gives the protein CASSYGTGYEQYF.

The gene calls are TRBV5-6 and TRBJ1-5, with D maybe TRBD1 (6 bases). The germline V and J ends were trimmed by 2 bases and 6 bases, with 9 bases remaining between them. Germline CDR1 SGHDT, CDR2 YYEEEE. This CDR3 has 13 residues. Written as DNA, the CDR3 is TGTGCCAGCAGCTTAGGGGGTACTCAGCCCCAGCATTTT. It is translated as CASSLGGTQPQHF. The entire variable domain, with the rest obtained from reference TRBV5-6 and TRBJ1-5, is as follows: DAGVTQSPTHLIKTRGQQVTLRCSPKSGHDTVSWYQQALGQGPQFIFQYYEEEERQRGNFPDRFSGHQFPNYSSELNVNALLLGDSALYLCASSLGGTQPQHFGDGTRLSIL.

In the case of this clone: One junction end does not reproduce the germline sequence, and a read error may be involved. This chain joins TRBV7-9 and TRBJ2-1, with 10 bases fitting TRBD2. From germline, CDR1 is SEHNR and CDR2 FQNEAQ (reference sequence). CDR3 length: 11 residues. Here the CDR3 reads CASSLSGRAVF. CDR3 nucleotides: TGTGCCAGCAGCTTGAGCGGGAGGGCGGTCTTC.

The chain uses TRBV4-1 and TRBJ1-2, with 10 nucleotides matching TRBD1. The V and J ends lost 2 bases and 4 bases, in that order; junction bases with no gene match: 1. The CDR3 extends over 14 amino acids. Germline V gene data show CDR1 as MGHRA and CDR2 as YSYEKL. The CDR3 nucleotides read TGCGCCAGCAGCCAAAGGACAGGGGGCTATGGCTACACCTTC. Amino acids: CASSQRTGGYGYTF.

V usage is TRBV11-2 and J usage is TRBJ2-3, with D possibly matching TRBD2 (5 bases). The germline CDR1 and CDR2 sequences are SGHAT and FQNNGV. Trimming shortened V by 6 bases and J by 3 bases, and 19 bases separated the two germline ends. The CDR3 sequence is 16 residues long. CDR3 in amino acids: CASSSPSGILTDTQYF. CDR3 sequence (DNA): TGTGCCAGCAGTTCCCCGTCGGGGATCTTGACAGATACGCAGTATTTT.

The chain combines TRBV9 with TRBJ2-7; TRBD2 matches at 7 bases. Germline V gene sequence: CDR1 SGDLS, CDR2 YYNGEE. This CDR3 contains 16 residues. V was clipped by 4 bases and J by 2 bases; unmatched bases: 12. CDR3 protein: CASSQDGASGTYEQYF. For the CDR3, the DNA is TGTGCCAGCAGCCAAGACGGGGCTAGCGGAACCTACGAGCAGTACTTC. The full variable domain, completed using reference TRBV9 and TRBJ2-7, is DSGVTQTPKHLITATGQRVTLRCSPRSGDLSVYWYQQSLDQGLQFLIQYYNGEERAKGNILERFSAQQFPDLHSELNLSSLELGDSALYFCASSQDGASGTYEQYFGPGTRLTVT.

Here the CDR3 reads CASSPSTDTQYF. CDR3 DNA sequence: TGTGCCAGCAGCCCATCGACAGATACGCAGTATTTT. The chain uses TRBV5-4 and TRBJ2-3, with D hard to call. The V end was cut by 4 bases, the J end by 3 bases, with 6 bases between. Germline loops: CDR1 SGHNT, CDR2 YYREEE (reference sequence). The CDR3 consists of 12 residues. Full variable domain (missing parts from reference TRBV5-4 and TRBJ2-3): ETGVTQSPTHLIKTRGQQVTLRCSSQSGHNTVSWYQQALGQGPQFIFQYYREEENGRGNFPPRFSGLQFPNYSSELNVNALELDDSALYLCASSPSTDTQYFGPGTRLTVL.

The gene calls are TRBV30 and TRBJ2-7; 7 positions match TRBD1. CDR3 length: 13 amino acids. V lost 4 bases to trimming and J lost 3 bases; unmatched junction nucleotides: 6. The germline gives CDR1 GTSNPN, CDR2 SVGIG (reference sequence). CDR3 amino acids: CAWKRRGLYEQYF. The CDR3 DNA sequence: TGTGCCTGGAAAAGAAGGGGGCTCTACGAGCAGTACTTC.